These 9 T cell receptor beta chains came from one sample sequenced in a study of Ad26.COV2.S vaccination and SARS-CoV-2 variants. Profiling relied on immunoSEQ multiplex PCR, and the TCRdb table lists in-frame clones only, not all of them. Here the sample spans about 280,000 clones, around 87% being singletons. The treatment: 19 received Ad26.COV2.S at low or high dose, single or two shots; roughly five received placebo; per-sample allocation not given. Material that was analyzed had been drawn on day 63 after the first vaccine or placebo injection. The sample was peripheral blood, taken in a trial of Ad26.COV2.S vaccine versus placebo. These receptors were obtained from a person aged 18-65 years who received the Ad26.COV2.S COVID-19 vaccine or a placebo.

V and J are TRBV19 and TRBJ1-3; TRBD1 matches at 7 bases. V dropped 7 bases and J dropped 8; count of bases not matched to a gene: 14. Germline values: CDR1 LNHDA, CDR2 SQIVND (reference sequence). The CDR3 is 15 amino acids. The CDR3 DNA reads TGTGCCAGTATACCGACAGGGTCGTCTGTAGACACCATATATTTT. It is translated as CASIPTGSSVDTIYF.

The V and J genes are TRBV28 and TRBJ2-2; no firm D call. The CDR3 has 15 amino acids. The germline V gene encodes CDR1 MDHEN and CDR2 SYDVKM. The V end was cut by 2 bases, the J end by 4 bases, with 11 bases between. CDR3 nucleotide sequence: TGTGCCAGCAGTTTACCCCCTGGTGGCACCGGGGAGCTGTTTTTT. Amino acids: CASSLPPGGTGELFF.

V usage is TRBV7-3 and J usage is TRBJ2-3; no reliable D call. V lost 2 bases and J lost 4, with 13 bases in between. Germline V lookup: CDR1 SGHTA, CDR2 FQGTGA. CDR3 size: 15 residues. The CDR3 nucleotides read TGTGCCAGCAGCTTACTTCCCCAACCTCCAGATACGCAGTATTTT. It encodes CASSLLPQPPDTQYF.

This chain uses TRBV3-1 (or the pseudogene TRBV3-2) with TRBJ2-7; 8 nucleotides match TRBD2. There are 17 residues in the CDR3. In germline, CDR1 is LGHDT, CDR2 YNNKEL (reference sequence). V was pared by 3 bases and J by 6 bases, with 16 bases of the junction left unmatched. In DNA, the CDR3 is TGTGCCAGCAGCCACGGCCACGGGGGGGTAGATTCTCGCGAGCAGTACTTC. Residues: CASSHGHGGVDSREQYF.

The V and J genes are TRBV13 and TRBJ1-4, with D maybe TRBD1 (6 bases). The CDR3 is made up of 16 amino acids. V lost 3 bases and J 7 bases, leaving 18 bases between the germline ends. Germline V gives CDR1 PRHDT, CDR2 FYEKMQ (reference sequence). The CDR3 loop is CASSLRTGRSGEKLFF. As DNA, the CDR3 is TGTGCCAGCAGCTTGCGTACAGGGAGGTCGGGTGAAAAACTGTTTTTT.

The chain recombines TRBV30 with TRBJ1-3; D remains unclear. This CDR3 is 14 amino acids long. The germline V and J ends were trimmed by 0 bases and 2 bases, with 8 bases remaining between them. Germline CDR1 reads GTSNPN; CDR2 reads SVGIG (reference sequence). The CDR3 spells CAWSVVGTGNTIYF. As DNA, the CDR3 is TGTGCCTGGAGTGTTGTTGGGACTGGAAACACCATATATTTT.

V usage is TRBV29-1 and J usage is TRBJ2-7; TRBD1 agrees at 8 bases. The length of the CDR3 is 14 residues. Germline CDR1 is SQVTM and CDR2 is ANQGSEA. The trim removed 3 bases at V and 5 bases at J, leaving 9 bases unmatched. The CDR3 DNA is TGCAGCGTTGATTTCCCAGGGGGCAGGAACGAGCAGTACTTC. Amino acids: CSVDFPGGRNEQYF.

This sequence joins TRBV12-3 or TRBV12-4 and TRBJ2-7; 15 bases line up with TRBD2. Trimming removed 4 bases from V and 12 bases from J; junction bases left unmatched: 4. CDR3 length equals 13 residues. DNA of the CDR3: TGTGCCAGCAGTTGGGGACTAGCGGGAGGCCCGTACTTC. It codes for CASSWGLAGGPYF.

This clone was recorded once. The chain employs TRBV6-2 or TRBV6-3 and TRBJ2-3; D gene uncertain. Per germline, CDR1 MNHEY and CDR2 SVGEGT. This CDR3 is built from 12 residues. The germline V and J ends were trimmed by 6 bases and 6 bases, with 10 bases remaining between them. The CDR3 DNA is TGTGCCAGCAGCTATGTAAGGGATACGCAGTATTTT. This codes for CASSYVRDTQYF.